The 29 T cell receptor beta chains below were found in one sample sequenced in a study of T-cell reconstitution after alpha-beta-depleted transplantation in children. A library of TCRbeta sequences, prepared with unique molecular identifiers, was generated. TCRdb recomputed calls from the PCR reads with MiXCR, one row per CDR3 protein. The table shows around 100,000 distinct CDR3 sequences, with 6% occurring only once. The material sequenced was PBMCs, mostly from graft donor cells, taken 60 days after TCRalphabeta/CD19-depleted stem cell transplant. Source of these receptors: a female patient younger than 10 who had a stem cell transplant for Fanconi anemia, so the T cells may come from the graft donor.

At least ten counts were recorded for this clonotype. The chain has TRBV6-5 and TRBJ2-6; no definite D call. CDR1 is MNHEY and CDR2 is SVGAGI in the germline V gene. Trimming removed 2 bases from V and 2 bases from J, with 7 bases in between. This CDR3 spans 15 amino acids. DNA for the CDR3: TGTGCCAGCAGTTACAGGGTCCCTGGGGCCAACGTCCTGACTTTC. Translated, it gives CASSYRVPGANVLTF.

The chain has TRBV28 and TRBJ2-7, with D hard to call. Germline CDR1 and CDR2: MDHEN and SYDVKM. Trimming cost V 6 bases and J 4 bases, with 16 bases left between them. The CDR3 length is 14 residues. Written as DNA, the CDR3 is TGTGCCAGCAGCTTGGGGATCCTACATTACGAGCAGTACTTC. Its protein product is CASSLGILHYEQYF. Supplemented by reference TRBV28 and TRBJ2-7, the full variable domain reads DVKVTQSSRYLVKRTGEKVFLECVQDMDHENMFWYRQDPGLGLRLIYFSYDVKMKEKGDIPEGYSVSREKKERFSLILESASTNQTSMYLCASSLGILHYEQYFGPGTRLTVT.

This clonotype was recorded at least ten times. The genes are TRBV25-1 and TRBJ2-1; D may be TRBD1 or TRBD2 (5 bases each). There are 13 residues in the CDR3. V lost 5 bases to trimming and J lost 8 bases, with 13 bases between them. Germline CDR1 is MGHDK and CDR2 is SYGVNS. Written as DNA, the CDR3 is TGTGCCAGCAGTTACTCCGTGGGGGATGAGCAGTTCTTC. Translated, it gives CASSYSVGDEQFF.

This clonotype came up a few times. V gene TRBV29-1 combines with J gene TRBJ2-1, with D maybe TRBD1 (5 bases). V was pared by 4 bases and J by 8 bases, with 12 bases between. The CDR3 sequence is 12 residues long. In germline, CDR1 is SQVTM, CDR2 ANQGSEA. CDR3 region: CSVVWGVDEQFF. The CDR3 nucleotides are TGCAGCGTTGTTTGGGGCGTCGATGAGCAGTTCTTC.

This clonotype was seen ten or more times. The chain employs TRBV18 and TRBJ2-1, with TRBD1 matching over 9 bases. This CDR3 region has 16 residues. V shed 2 bases, J shed 7 bases, and the junction held 9 bases outside the gene matches. Germline V gives CDR1 KGHSH, CDR2 LQKENI. CDR3 bases: TGTGCCAGCTCACCAATCTACGGGACAGGGAAAAATGAGCAGTTCTTC. Amino acid sequence: CASSPIYGTGKNEQFF. Drawing the rest from reference TRBV18 and TRBJ2-1, the complete variable domain is NAGVMQNPRHLVRRRGQEARLRCSPMKGHSHVYWYRQLPEEGLKFMVYLQKENIIDESGMPKERFSAEFPKEGPSILRIQQVVRGDSAAYFCASSPIYGTGKNEQFFGPGTRLTVL.

The sample holds many counts of this clonotype. The rearrangement uses TRBV21-1 and TRBJ2-5; the D segment call TRBD1 is taken from the table without a DNA check. TRBV21-1 is deemed a pseudogene. CDR3 length: 18 amino acids. The chain's CDR3 is CASSETVFQGGSLETQYF. CDR3 DNA sequence: TGTGCCAGCAGCGAAACAGTATTCCAAGGGGGCTCACTAGAGACCCAGTACTTC.

In its sample, this clonotype was seen many times. The J gene is TRBJ1-6, the V gene TRBV12-3 or TRBV12-4; D might be TRBD1 (5 bases). This CDR3 contains 14 residues. V lost 7 bases and J lost 7, with 14 bases in between. The CDR3 DNA is TGTGCCAGCACCGTAGGGACTGCGAATTCACCCCTCCACTTT. Its protein product is CASTVGTANSPLHF.

This clonotype has more than one count but fewer than ten. The chain uses TRBV5-1 and TRBJ2-7, with 14 bases identical to TRBD2. Germline V CDR1 and CDR2: SGHRS, YFSETQ. V was pared by 4 bases and J by 5 bases, with 8 bases of the junction left unmatched. The CDR3 consists of 16 residues. In DNA, the CDR3 is TGCGCCAGCAGCGGAAAGACTAGCGGGGGGGCGGACGAGCAGTACTTC. Translation gives CASSGKTSGGADEQYF.

V usage is TRBV5-6 and J usage is TRBJ2-2; no clear D gene. In germline, CDR1 is SGHDT, CDR2 YYEEEE. CDR3 length equals 16 residues. With 1 base removed from V and 2 bases from J, the gap between germline ends came to 12 bases. The CDR3 loop reads CASSLLGTVNTGELFF. The DNA of the CDR3 is TGTGCCAGCAGCTTGTTGGGCACAGTCAACACCGGGGAGCTGTTTTTT. Using reference TRBV5-6 and TRBJ2-2 for the parts outside the CDR3, the full variable domain is DAGVTQSPTHLIKTRGQQVTLRCSPKSGHDTVSWYQQALGQGPQFIFQYYEEEERQRGNFPDRFSGHQFPNYSSELNVNALLLGDSALYLCASSLLGTVNTGELFFGEGSRLTVL.

This clonotype has more than one count but fewer than ten. The chain recombines TRBV6-5 with TRBJ2-1; D is perhaps TRBD2 (7 bases). Germline V gives CDR1 MNHEY, CDR2 SVGAGI. With 8 bases removed from V and 4 bases from J, the gap between germline ends came to 21 bases. The CDR3 covers 16 residues. Here the CDR3 reads CASRRTGGFYYNEQFF. The DNA for the CDR3 is TGTGCCAGCCGACGAACGGGGGGCTTCTATTACAATGAGCAGTTCTTC.

This clonotype was found many times. The rearrangement uses TRBV6-2 or TRBV6-3 and TRBJ2-1; 7 bases agree with TRBD2. The CDR3 has 18 residues. V lost 2 bases and J lost 3; bases outside the gene matches: 13. Looked up from germline, CDR1 is MNHEY and CDR2 is SVGEGT. The CDR3 is CASSYDLAVKVGYNEQFF. The CDR3 DNA sequence: TGTGCCAGCAGTTACGACCTAGCGGTCAAGGTAGGCTACAATGAGCAGTTCTTC.

This clonotype was recorded at least ten times. The J gene is TRBJ2-3, the V gene TRBV12-3 or TRBV12-4; 8 bases are shared with TRBD2. After removal of 5 bases from V and 6 bases from J, the junction contained 10 bases not matched to a gene. The CDR3 runs to 15 residues. The CDR3 nucleotides are TGTGCCAGCAGTCGGTTAAGCGGGAGCTTTGATACGCAGTATTTT. Translation gives CASSRLSGSFDTQYF.

This clonotype was recorded at least ten times. The V gene is TRBV14, the J gene TRBJ2-1, with TRBD2 matching 8 bases. In germline, CDR1 is SGHDN, CDR2 FVKESK. J was trimmed by 8 bases and V by 0 bases; bases with no gene match: 9. CDR3 length: 16 amino acids. In DNA form, the CDR3 reads TGTGCCAGCAGCCAAGATCTTCCCTCGACTAGCGATGAGCAGTTCTTC. Its translation is CASSQDLPSTSDEQFF.

This clonotype has at least ten counts. V gene TRBV2 combines with J gene TRBJ2-1; weak D call: TRBD2 (6 bases). The CDR3 consists of 15 residues. Trimming cost V 7 bases and J 5 bases, with 18 bases left between them. Germline values: CDR1 SNHLY, CDR2 FYNNEI. DNA of the CDR3: TGTGCCAGCACCGAGGCCCCGGGGGTCCACAATGAGCAGTTCTTC. Protein product: CASTEAPGVHNEQFF.

This clonotype has a count of ten or more. This chain uses TRBV28 with TRBJ1-6; no firm D call. CDR1 is MDHEN and CDR2 is SYDVKM in the germline V gene. This CDR3 spans 15 amino acids. The V and J ends lost 6 bases and 2 bases respectively, with 11 bases between them. The CDR3 sequence is CASRPRTAYNSPLHF. CDR3 nucleotide sequence: TGTGCCAGCAGACCGCGGACGGCCTATAATTCACCCCTCCACTTT. Together with reference TRBV28 and TRBJ1-6, the CDR3 gives the full variable domain: DVKVTQSSRYLVKRTGEKVFLECVQDMDHENMFWYRQDPGLGLRLIYFSYDVKMKEKGDIPEGYSVSREKKERFSLILESASTNQTSMYLCASRPRTAYNSPLHFGNGTRLTVT.

The V call is TRBV6-2 or TRBV6-3, the J call TRBJ2-1, with 10 bases fitting TRBD2. Germline V gives CDR1 MNHEY, CDR2 SVGEGT. This CDR3 region has 18 residues. The ends lost 7 bases at V and 1 base at J; junction bases unmatched: 13. The CDR3 loop reads CASNPGRLAGVSYNEQFF. The CDR3 region has the DNA TGTGCCAGCAACCCTGGCCGACTAGCGGGCGTTTCCTACAATGAGCAGTTCTTC.

This clonotype was seen repeatedly, ten times or more. This chain uses TRBV20-1 with TRBJ1-6; tentative D call: TRBD1 (5 bases). Germline V gives CDR1 DFQATT, CDR2 SNEGSKA (reference sequence). This CDR3 has 20 amino acids. Trimming took off 0 bases at V and 0 bases at J, with 21 bases between the two ends. The CDR3 sequence is CSARDRVGGTHSSYNSPLHF. The CDR3 DNA sequence: TGCAGTGCTAGAGATCGGGTCGGAGGGACCCATAGCTCCTATAATTCACCCCTCCACTTT.

This clonotype was picked up many times. The rearrangement links TRBV12-3 or TRBV12-4 to TRBJ1-5; possibly TRBD1 for D (5 bases). The CDR3 is made up of 15 amino acids. V was shortened by 5 bases and J by 0 bases, with 11 bases between the two germline ends. CDR3 loop: CASSRDGNSNQPQHF. The CDR3 DNA follows: TGTGCCAGCAGTCGGGACGGAAATAGCAATCAGCCCCAGCATTTT.

This clonotype has at least ten counts. The rearrangement uses TRBV12-3 or TRBV12-4 and TRBJ2-7, with D unresolved. Trimming took 1 base from V and 5 from J, leaving 15 bases between them. The CDR3 sequence is 15 residues long. The CDR3 region has the DNA TGTGCCAGCAGTTTAGAAGGCTACCGACGGGACGAGCAGTACTTC. Encoded protein: CASSLEGYRRDEQYF.

This clonotype was seen a few times. The chain recombines TRBV19 with TRBJ2-1; 10 bases align to TRBD1. Looked up from germline, CDR1 is LNHDA and CDR2 is SQIVND (reference sequence). CDR3 length: 15 amino acids. V lost 4 bases, J lost 1 base, and 1 base stayed unmatched. The CDR3 reads CASSKDRGSYNEQFF. Written as DNA, the CDR3 is TGTGCCAGTAGTAAGGACAGGGGGTCCTACAATGAGCAGTTCTTC.

This chain links TRBV25-1 with TRBJ2-3, with D perhaps matching TRBD2 (5 bases). Trimming removed 4 bases at V and 6 bases at J, with 8 bases between. This CDR3 is 12 amino acids long. CDR1 is MGHDK and CDR2 is SYGVNS in the germline V gene. The CDR3 region is CASSALADTQYF. The CDR3 DNA is TGTGCCAGCAGTGCTCTAGCTGATACGCAGTATTTT.

There are many counts of this clonotype. This chain uses TRBV5-1 with TRBJ2-3; the match to TRBD2 covers 10 bases. CDR1 is SGHRS, CDR2 YFSETQ, per germline. The CDR3 runs 17 residues. Losses at the gene ends were 3 bases for V and 2 bases for J; bases not matched to a gene: 9. CDR3 sequence (DNA): TGCGCCAGCAGCTGGGAACTAGCGGGGCCCACCACAGATACGCAGTATTTT. Its protein is CASSWELAGPTTDTQYF.

The sample holds many counts of this clonotype. This chain connects TRBV25-1 to TRBJ2-7, with TRBD1 identical over 9 bases. In germline, CDR1 is MGHDK, CDR2 SYGVNS. The CDR3 is made up of 15 amino acids. Trimming took 4 bases from V and 3 from J; bases not matched to a gene: 7. The CDR3 DNA sequence: TGTGCCAGCAGTGCGCCGGGACAGGGAATCTACGAGCAGTACTTC. It is translated as CASSAPGQGIYEQYF.

This clonotype came up many times. This chain connects TRBV6-4 to TRBJ2-1; 13 nucleotides align to TRBD2. CDR3 length equals 14 residues. V shed 7 bases and J 6 bases; nucleotides not matched to a gene: 3. Germline assignment: CDR1 MRHNA and CDR2 SNTAGT. As DNA, the CDR3 is TGTGCCAGCACCCGACTAGCGGGAGGCAATGAGCAGTTCTTC. Amino acid sequence: CASTRLAGGNEQFF.

The J gene is TRBJ1-3, the V gene TRBV18; 8 bases are a match to TRBD1. Unmatched junction bases numbered 8, after V lost 3 bases and J lost 4 bases. Germline-derived CDR1 and CDR2 are KGHSH and LQKENI. This CDR3 spans 16 amino acids. The CDR3 DNA reads TGTGCCAGCTCACCGGGATCGGGACAGGCAGGAAACACCATATATTTT. This codes for CASSPGSGQAGNTIYF.

This sequence joins TRBV3-1 and TRBJ2-2, with TRBD2 matching 11 bases. This CDR3 spans 18 amino acids. The V gene end was trimmed by 1 base and the J gene end by 2 bases; junction bases not matched to a gene: 6. Germline CDR1 and CDR2: LGHDT and YNNKEL (reference sequence). The CDR3 is CASSQGPSGGINTGELFF. CDR3 DNA: TGTGCCAGCAGCCAAGGTCCTAGCGGGGGGATAAACACCGGGGAGCTGTTTTTT.

The V call is TRBV4-2, the J call TRBJ2-1; no definite D call. This CDR3 spans 13 amino acids. Looked up from germline, CDR1 is LGHNA and CDR2 is YNFKEQ. With 0 bases removed from V and 10 bases from J, the gap between germline ends came to 10 bases. The CDR3 here is CASSQDGAREQFF. CDR3 DNA: TGTGCCAGCAGCCAAGATGGAGCACGGGAGCAGTTCTTC.

In its sample, this clonotype was seen many times. The J gene is TRBJ2-7, the V gene TRBV12-3 or TRBV12-4; no clear D. Trimming stripped 3 bases from V and 4 bases from J, with 10 bases between. The CDR3 spans 13 residues. The CDR3 protein is CASSLAHLYEQYF. The CDR3 nucleotides read TGTGCCAGCAGTTTGGCCCATCTGTACGAGCAGTACTTC.

This clonotype was recorded a few times. The rearrangement uses TRBV7-9 and TRBJ1-5, with 10 bases that match TRBD1. Trimming at V came to 5 bases and at J to 4 bases, leaving 5 bases not matched to a gene. The CDR3 consists of 15 residues. The germline CDR1 and CDR2 sequences are SEHNR and FQNEAQ (reference sequence). For the CDR3, the DNA is TGTGCCAGCAGCGCAGGACAGGGGGGGAATCAGCCCCAGCATTTT. Translating it yields CASSAGQGGNQPQHF. Complete variable domain (other parts from reference TRBV7-9 and TRBJ1-5): DTGVSQNPRHKITKRGQNVTFRCDPISEHNRLYWYRQTLGQGPEFLTYFQNEAQLEKSRLLSDRFSAERPKGSFSTLEIQRTEQGDSAMYLCASSAGQGGNQPQHFGDGTRLSIL.